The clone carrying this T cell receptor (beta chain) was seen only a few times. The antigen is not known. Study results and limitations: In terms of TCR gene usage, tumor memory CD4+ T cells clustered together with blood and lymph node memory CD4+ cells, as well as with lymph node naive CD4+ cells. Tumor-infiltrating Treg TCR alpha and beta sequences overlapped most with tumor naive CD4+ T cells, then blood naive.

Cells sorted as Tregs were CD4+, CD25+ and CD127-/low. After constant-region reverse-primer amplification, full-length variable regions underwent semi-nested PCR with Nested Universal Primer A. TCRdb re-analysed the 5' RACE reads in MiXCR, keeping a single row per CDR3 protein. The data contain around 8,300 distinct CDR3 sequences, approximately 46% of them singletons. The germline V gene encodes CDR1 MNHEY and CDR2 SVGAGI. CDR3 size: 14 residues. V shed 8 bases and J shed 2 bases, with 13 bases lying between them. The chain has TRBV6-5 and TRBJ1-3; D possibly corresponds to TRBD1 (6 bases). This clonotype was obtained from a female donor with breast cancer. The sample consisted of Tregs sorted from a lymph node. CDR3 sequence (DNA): TGTGCCAGCCGAGACAGGTTGACTGGAAACACCATATATTTT. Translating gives CASRDRLTGNTIYF.